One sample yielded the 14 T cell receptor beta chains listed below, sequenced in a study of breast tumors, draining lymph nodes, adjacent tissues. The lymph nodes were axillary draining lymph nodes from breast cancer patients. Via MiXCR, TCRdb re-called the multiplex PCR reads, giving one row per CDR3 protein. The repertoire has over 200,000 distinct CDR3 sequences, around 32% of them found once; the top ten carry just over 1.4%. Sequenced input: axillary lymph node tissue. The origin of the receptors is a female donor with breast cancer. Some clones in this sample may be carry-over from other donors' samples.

The CDR3, as DNA: TGTGCCAGCGTAGGCGGGACGCCTAACAATGAGCAGTTCTTC. Its protein product is CASVGGTPNNEQFF. The chain couples TRBV25-1 to TRBJ2-1; D perhaps matches TRBD2 (6 bases). In germline, CDR1 is MGHDK, CDR2 SYGVNS. V was cut by 8 bases and J by 5 bases, with 16 bases left in between. This CDR3 has 14 amino acids.

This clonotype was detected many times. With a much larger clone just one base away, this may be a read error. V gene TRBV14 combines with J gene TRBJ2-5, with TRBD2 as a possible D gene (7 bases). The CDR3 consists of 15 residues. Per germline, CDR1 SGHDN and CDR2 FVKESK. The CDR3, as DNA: TGTGCCAGCAGCCAACAGCCGGGGGGCAAAGAGACCCCGTACTTC. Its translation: CASSQQPGGKETPYF.

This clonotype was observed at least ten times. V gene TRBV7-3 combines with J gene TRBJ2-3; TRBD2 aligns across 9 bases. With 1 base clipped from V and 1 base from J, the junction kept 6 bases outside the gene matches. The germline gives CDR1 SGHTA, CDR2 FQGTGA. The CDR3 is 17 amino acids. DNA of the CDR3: TGTGCCAGCAGCTTAATGAGTAGCGGGAGAGGCACAGATACGCAGTATTTT. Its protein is CASSLMSSGRGTDTQYF.

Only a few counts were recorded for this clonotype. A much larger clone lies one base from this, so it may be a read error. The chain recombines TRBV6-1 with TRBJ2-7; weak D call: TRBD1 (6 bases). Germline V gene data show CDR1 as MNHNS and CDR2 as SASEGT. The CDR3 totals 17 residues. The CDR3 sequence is CASSQALRGHSQGEQYF. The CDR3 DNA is TGTGCCAGCAGTCAAGCGCTTCGGGGACACTCTCAAGGCGAGCAGTACTTC.

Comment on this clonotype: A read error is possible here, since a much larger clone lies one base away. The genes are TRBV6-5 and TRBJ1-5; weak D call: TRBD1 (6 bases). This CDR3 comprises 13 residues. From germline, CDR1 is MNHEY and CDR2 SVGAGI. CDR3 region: CASSHSDSQPQHF. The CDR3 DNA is TGTGCCAGCAGTCACTCGGACAGTCAGCCCCAGCATTTT.

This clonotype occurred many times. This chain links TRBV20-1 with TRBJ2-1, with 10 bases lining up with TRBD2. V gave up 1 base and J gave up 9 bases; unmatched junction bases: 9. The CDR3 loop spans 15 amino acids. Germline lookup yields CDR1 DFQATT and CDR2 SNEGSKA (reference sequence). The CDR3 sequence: CSARVSSGRGREQFF. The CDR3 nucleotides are TGCAGTGCTAGAGTATCTAGCGGGAGAGGCCGTGAGCAGTTCTTC.

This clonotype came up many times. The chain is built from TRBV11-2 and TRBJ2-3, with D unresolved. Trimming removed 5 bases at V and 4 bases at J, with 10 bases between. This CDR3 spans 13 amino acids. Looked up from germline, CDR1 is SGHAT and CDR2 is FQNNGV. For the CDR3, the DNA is TGTGCCAGCAGCCCGGACCCCCCAGATACGCAGTATTTT. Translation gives CASSPDPPDTQYF. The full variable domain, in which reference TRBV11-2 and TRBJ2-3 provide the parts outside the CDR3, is EAGVAQSPRYKIIEKRQSVAFWCNPISGHATLYWYQQILGQGPKLLIQFQNNGVVDDSQLPKDRFSAERLKGVDSTLKIQPAKLEDSAVYLCASSPDPPDTQYFGPGTRLTVL.

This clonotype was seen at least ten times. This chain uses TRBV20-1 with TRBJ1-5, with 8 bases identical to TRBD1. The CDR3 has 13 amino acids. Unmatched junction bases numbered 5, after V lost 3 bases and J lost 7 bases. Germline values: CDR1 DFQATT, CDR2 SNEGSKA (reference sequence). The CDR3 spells CSARDRVSQPQHF. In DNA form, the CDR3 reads TGCAGTGCTAGGGACAGGGTAAGCCAGCCCCAGCATTTT.

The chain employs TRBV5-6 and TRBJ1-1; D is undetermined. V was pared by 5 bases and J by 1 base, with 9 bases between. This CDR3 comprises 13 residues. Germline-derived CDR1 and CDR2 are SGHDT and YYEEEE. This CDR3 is CASSGNANTEAFF. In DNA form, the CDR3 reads TGTGCCAGCAGTGGTAACGCGAACACTGAAGCTTTCTTT.

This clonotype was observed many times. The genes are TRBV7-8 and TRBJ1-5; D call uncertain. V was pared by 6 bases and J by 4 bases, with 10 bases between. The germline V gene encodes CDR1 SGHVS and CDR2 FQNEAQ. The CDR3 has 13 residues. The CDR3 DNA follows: TGTGCCAGCAGTGAACAGTCAAATCAGCCCCAGCATTTT. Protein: CASSEQSNQPQHF.

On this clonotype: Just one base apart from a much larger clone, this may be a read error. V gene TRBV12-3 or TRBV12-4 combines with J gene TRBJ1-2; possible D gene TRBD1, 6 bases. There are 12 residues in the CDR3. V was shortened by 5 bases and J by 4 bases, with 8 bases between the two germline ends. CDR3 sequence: CASSRDTYGYTF. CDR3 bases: TGTGCCAGCAGTCGGGACACCTATGGCTACACCTTC.

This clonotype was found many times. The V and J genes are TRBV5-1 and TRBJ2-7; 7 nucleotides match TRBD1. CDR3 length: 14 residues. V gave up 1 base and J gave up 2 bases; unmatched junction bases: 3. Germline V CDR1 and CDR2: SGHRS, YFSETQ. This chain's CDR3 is CASSLIGTAYEQYF. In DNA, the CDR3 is TGCGCCAGCAGCTTGATAGGGACAGCCTACGAGCAGTACTTC.

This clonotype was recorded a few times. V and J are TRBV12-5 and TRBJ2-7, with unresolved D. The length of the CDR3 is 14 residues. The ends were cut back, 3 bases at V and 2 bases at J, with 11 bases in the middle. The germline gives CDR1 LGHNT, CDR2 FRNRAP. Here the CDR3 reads CASGFVPLTYEQYF. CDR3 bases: TGTGCTAGTGGTTTCGTTCCTCTTACCTACGAGCAGTACTTC.

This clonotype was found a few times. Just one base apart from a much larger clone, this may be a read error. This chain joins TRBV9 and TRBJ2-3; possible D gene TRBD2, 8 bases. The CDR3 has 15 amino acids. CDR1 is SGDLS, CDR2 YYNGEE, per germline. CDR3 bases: TGTGCCAGCAGCGTAGTGCCGGGAGGGACAGATACGCCGTATTTT. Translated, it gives CASSVVPGGTDTPYF. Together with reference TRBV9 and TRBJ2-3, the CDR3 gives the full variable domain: DSGVTQTPKHLITATGQRVTLRCSPRSGDLSVYWYQQSLDQGLQFLIQYYNGEERAKGNILERFSAQQFPDLHSELNLSSLELGDSALYFCASSVVPGGTDTPYFGPGTRLTVL.